This TCR beta chain originates from a study of blood T cell repertoires in COVID-19. Study at large: Samples of COVID-19 (acute and convalescent) were obtained from the United States, Italy and Spain. T cells, B-cell-depleted T cells, or PBMCs provided the cDNA or gDNA that served as material.

This CDR3 spans 15 amino acids. The V and J ends lost 2 bases and 4 bases, in that order; junction bases with no gene match: 4. The germline CDR1 and CDR2 sequences are MNHEY and SVGAGI. Method: immunoSEQ multiplex PCR; TCRdb's copy keeps in-frame clones and lacks some. This sample carries a few hundred thousand clones, less than 90% of them seen once, and the ten largest clones take 5.1%. V gene TRBV6-5 combines with J gene TRBJ2-2; 7 bases map to TRBD2. The sequence was collected from an older woman who had recovered from COVID-19. Sequenced material: peripheral blood. The CDR3: CASSYLGEGTGELFF. In DNA form, the CDR3 reads TGTGCCAGCAGTTACCTCGGGGAGGGCACCGGGGAGCTGTTTTTT.